This T cell receptor beta chain was recovered during a study of blood T cells in healthy people across ages. Study details: When template switching was applied, about one barcoded beta molecule was captured per two T cells. The study, taken as a whole, reports: As age increased, TCR beta diversity per million T cells fell in a roughly linear fashion.

The individuals who served as donors were healthy Caucasians living in Russia, aged about 6 to 100. About 9.6 milliliters of peripheral blood were drawn from each donor into EDTA-treated tubes. CDR1 and CDR2 from the germline V gene are ENHRY and SYGVKD. CDR3 length: 14 amino acids. Trimming cost V 9 bases and J 0 bases, with 11 bases left between them. The table lists this clonotype with a count of one. Its antigen remains unknown. A second PCR of 7 to 11 cycles used a sample-barcoded 5' primer and a J-beta primer mix. One entry per CDR3 protein results from TCRdb running MiXCR on the 5' RACE reads. The table has 1,300,000 or so distinct CDR3 sequences, approximately 60% seen once.

The receptor was isolated from a man younger than 30 in good health. The specimen sequenced was blood. The chain employs TRBV10-3 and TRBJ2-2; D is perhaps TRBD1 or TRBD2 (5 bases each). In DNA, the CDR3 is TGTGCCATAGGGACGGACTCGAACACCGGGGAGCTGTTTTTT. Amino acid sequence: CAIGTDSNTGELFF.